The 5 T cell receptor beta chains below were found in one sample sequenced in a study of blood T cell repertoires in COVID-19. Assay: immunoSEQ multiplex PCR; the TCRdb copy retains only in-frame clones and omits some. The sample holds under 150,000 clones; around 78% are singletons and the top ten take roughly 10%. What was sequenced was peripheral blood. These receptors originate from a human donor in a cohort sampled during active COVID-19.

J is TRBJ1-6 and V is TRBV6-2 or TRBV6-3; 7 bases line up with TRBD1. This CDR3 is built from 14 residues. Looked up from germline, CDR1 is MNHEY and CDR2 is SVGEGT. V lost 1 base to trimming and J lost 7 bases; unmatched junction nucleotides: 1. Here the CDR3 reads CASSYYRGNSPLHF. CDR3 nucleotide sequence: TGTGCCAGCAGTTACTACAGGGGAAATTCACCCCTCCACTTT.

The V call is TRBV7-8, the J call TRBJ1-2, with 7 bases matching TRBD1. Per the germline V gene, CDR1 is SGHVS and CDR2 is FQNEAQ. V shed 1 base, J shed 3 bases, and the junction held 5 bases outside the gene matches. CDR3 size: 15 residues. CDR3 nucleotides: TGTGCCAGCAGCTTAGAAGGACAGGCGTACTATGGCTACACCTTC. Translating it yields CASSLEGQAYYGYTF.

This CDR3 reads CASSPYGSGSTDTQYF. In DNA form, the CDR3 reads TGCGCCAGCAGTCCCTATGGTAGCGGGAGCACAGATACGCAGTATTTT. The chain links TRBV5-1 to TRBJ2-3; the match to TRBD2 covers 7 bases. V dropped 5 bases and J dropped 0; count of bases not matched to a gene: 9. This CDR3 region has 16 residues. The V gene's germline CDR1 is SGHRS and CDR2 YFSETQ.

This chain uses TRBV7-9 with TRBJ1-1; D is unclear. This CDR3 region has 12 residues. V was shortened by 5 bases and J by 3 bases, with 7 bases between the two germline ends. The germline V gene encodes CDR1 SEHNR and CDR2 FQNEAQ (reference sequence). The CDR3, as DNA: TGTGCCAGCAGCACTCGGTACACTGAAGCTTTCTTT. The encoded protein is CASSTRYTEAFF.

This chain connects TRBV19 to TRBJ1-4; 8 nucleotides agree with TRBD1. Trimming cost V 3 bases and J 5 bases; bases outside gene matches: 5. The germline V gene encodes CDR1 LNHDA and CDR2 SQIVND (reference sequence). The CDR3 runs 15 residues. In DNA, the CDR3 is TGTGCCAGTAGTATCAGGGGGCAGGGGAATGAAAAACTGTTTTTT. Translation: CASSIRGQGNEKLFF.